This TCR beta chain was identified during a study of graft-versus-host responses after intestinal transplantation. TCRdb's table, derived via immunoSEQ multiplex PCR, lists solely in-frame clones and lacks some. Among over 15,000 clones listed, around two fifths were seen once. CDR1 MNHEY and CDR2 SVGAGI come from the germline V gene. Trimming shortened V by 5 bases and J by 5 bases, and 12 bases separated the two germline ends. CDR3 length: 13 residues. The culture paired approximately 200,000 irradiated violet-dye-labeled stimulators with approximately 200,000 CFSE-labeled responders. The V call is TRBV6-5, the J call TRBJ2-5; no clear D gene. This receptor was obtained from a human patient who received an intestinal transplant. The material sequenced was alloreactive CD8+ T cells from a mixed lymphocyte reaction culture, taken before intestinal transplant. Described subset: CFSE-low proliferating T cells sorted from approximately 6-day pre-transplant mixed lymphocyte reaction (GvH or HvG direction). CDR3 DNA: TGTGCCAGCAGTGAATTTAGTAGCGAGACCCAGTACTTC. Translation gives CASSEFSSETQYF.